This T cell receptor beta chain was observed in a study of blood T cell repertoires in COVID-19. Study at large: Sites across the United States, Italy and Spain contributed samples from acute and convalescent COVID-19.

Trimming took 6 bases from V and 8 from J; bases not matched to a gene: 11. Germline CDR1 and CDR2: MRHNA and SNTAGT. This CDR3 has 15 residues. Authors' analysis steps: Researchers report that nucleated cell counts were estimated from reference gene primer amplification. Produced via immunoSEQ multiplex PCR; TCRdb's table is partial and in-frame only. V and J calls and clone size are given by that table; D and trimming were obtained from the DNA. The sample includes approximately 100,000 clones, approximately 86% seen only once; the top ten take about 3.2%. The sample was peripheral blood. The V call is TRBV6-4, the J call TRBJ2-1; 9 nucleotides match TRBD2. This receptor was obtained from a human donor in a cohort sampled during active COVID-19. In nucleotides, the CDR3 is TGTGCCAGCAGCGAACCGGGACTAGCCCATTATGAGCAGTTCTTC. The encoded protein is CASSEPGLAHYEQFF.